The 29 T cell receptor beta chains listed next were all sequenced from one sample in a study of cytotoxic CD8 clonotypes in ibrutinib-treated CLL. The repertoire was sequenced with immunoSEQ multiplex PCR; TCRdb's copy has only in-frame clones and lacks some. The table records almost 250,000 clones, roughly 70% of them present only once. The starting material was PBMCs, obtained after 24 months of ibrutinib treatment. Receptors were obtained from a human donor with chronic lymphocytic leukemia.

Only a few counts were recorded for this clone. This sequence joins TRBV30 and TRBJ2-2, with 9 bases fitting TRBD2. There are 14 residues in the CDR3. V lost 3 bases, J lost 4 bases, and 3 bases stayed unmatched. Germline V gene data show CDR1 as GTSNPN and CDR2 as SVGIG (reference sequence). The CDR3 loop is CAWSLTSGTGELFF. The CDR3 region has the DNA TGTGCCTGGAGCTTGACTAGCGGCACCGGGGAGCTGTTTTTT.

In nucleotides, the CDR3 is TGTGCCAGCAGCAATCTAGCGGGAGGTTCCTACGAGCAGTACTTC. Translation gives CASSNLAGGSYEQYF. This rearrangement joins TRBV6-1 to TRBJ2-7, with 11 nucleotides matching TRBD2. V dropped 6 bases and J dropped 1; count of bases not matched to a gene: 5. Per the germline V gene, CDR1 is MNHNS and CDR2 is SASEGT. The CDR3 length is 15 residues.

V gene TRBV30 combines with J gene TRBJ2-7; TRBD2 matches 7 bases. The germline V gene has CDR1 GTSNPN and CDR2 SVGIG (reference sequence). V was clipped by 4 bases and J by 4 bases; unmatched bases: 13. The CDR3 runs to 15 residues. The CDR3 spells CAWTSGRTGIYEQYF. For the CDR3, the DNA is TGTGCCTGGACTAGCGGTAGGACCGGCATTTACGAGCAGTACTTC.

This chain connects TRBV11-2 to TRBJ2-3; TRBD1 matches 7 bases. There are 12 residues in the CDR3. V was pared by 5 bases and J by 11 bases, with 7 bases of the junction left unmatched. The germline V gene encodes CDR1 SGHAT and CDR2 FQNNGV. CDR3 region: CASSPGTAMQYF. CDR3 DNA sequence: TGTGCCAGCAGCCCCGGGACAGCGATGCAGTATTTT.

There are a few counts of this clone. The chain uses TRBV28 and TRBJ1-2; perhaps TRBD1 as D (5 bases). Germline-derived CDR1 and CDR2 are MDHEN and SYDVKM. The CDR3 contains 13 residues. The V end lost 6 bases, the J end lost 8 bases, and 16 bases lay between the germline ends. The CDR3 coding sequence is TGTGCCAGCAGCCCATCATACGGGGGGGGCTACACCTTC. It is translated as CASSPSYGGGYTF.

CDR3 bases: TGTGCCAGCAGCTTCAGCGGGAGGGGGAATGAGCAGTTCTTC. Translated: CASSFSGRGNEQFF. The J gene is TRBJ2-1, the V gene TRBV7-9; 10 bases match TRBD2. CDR1 is SEHNR and CDR2 is FQNEAQ in the germline V gene (reference sequence). J gave up 7 bases and V 3 bases, and 3 bases lay outside the gene matches. The CDR3 covers 14 residues.

The V and J genes are TRBV25-1 and TRBJ1-1; D is uncertain. This CDR3 has 11 amino acids. V lost 5 bases and J 8 bases, leaving 9 bases between the germline ends. Germline lookup yields CDR1 MGHDK and CDR2 SYGVNS. The CDR3 nucleotides read TGTGCCAGCAGTTACGTTTCGGAAGCTTTCTTT. Amino acid sequence: CASSYVSEAFF.

This clone was found a few times. J is TRBJ2-7 and V is TRBV5-1; D possibly uses TRBD1 or TRBD2 (5 bases each). The germline V gene has CDR1 SGHRS and CDR2 YFSETQ. CDR3 length: 14 amino acids. With 1 base removed from V and 9 bases from J, the gap between germline ends came to 17 bases. The CDR3 loop is CASSLLTWDRGQYF. CDR3 bases: TGCGCCAGCAGCTTGCTAACCTGGGACCGGGGGCAGTACTTC.

This clone was counted only a few times. The V gene is TRBV6-5, the J gene TRBJ2-1; D gene uncertain. The V and J ends lost 6 bases and 10 bases respectively, with 10 bases between them. Germline CDR1 MNHEY, CDR2 SVGAGI. This CDR3 has 11 residues. The CDR3 nucleotides read TGTGCCAGCAGGACGACAAGGGAGCAGTTCTTC. Its translation: CASRTTREQFF.

The chain uses TRBV4-2 and TRBJ2-1; a possible D gene is TRBD2 (6 bases). The CDR3 is 15 residues long. Trimming cost V 3 bases and J 7 bases, with 16 bases left between them. Germline V gene sequence: CDR1 LGHNA, CDR2 YNFKEQ. The CDR3 loop reads CASSQYVWGVNEQFF. Here the CDR3 DNA reads TGTGCCAGCAGCCAGTATGTTTGGGGGGTGAATGAGCAGTTCTTC.

The rearrangement uses TRBV5-4 and TRBJ2-5, with D uncertain. Germline loops: CDR1 SGHNT, CDR2 YYREEE (reference sequence). CDR3 length: 15 residues. V dropped 4 bases and J dropped 5 bases, with 18 bases sitting between them. The CDR3 loop is CASSTMDLMGETQYF. The CDR3 coding sequence is TGTGCCAGCAGCACCATGGACCTCATGGGGGAGACCCAGTACTTC.

This sequence joins TRBV27 and TRBJ2-7; no reliable D call. The CDR3 totals 16 residues. The V and J ends lost 3 bases and 0 bases respectively, with 15 bases between them. Germline-derived CDR1 and CDR2 are MNHEY and SMNVEV (reference sequence). In DNA form, the CDR3 reads TGTGCCAGCAGTTTGTCCTTCAGGATCGGCTCCTACGAGCAGTACTTC. This sequence encodes CASSLSFRIGSYEQYF.

The rearrangement uses TRBV4-1 and TRBJ2-6; 9 positions match TRBD1. Germline-derived CDR1 and CDR2 are MGHRA and YSYEKL. This CDR3 is built from 18 residues. V was clipped by 1 base and J by 3 bases; unmatched bases: 7. CDR3 sequence (DNA): TGCGCCAGCAGCCAAGGGGGACAGGGCGTGGGTGGGGCCAACGTCCTGACTTTC. Amino acid sequence: CASSQGGQGVGGANVLTF.

The CDR3 DNA reads as TGTGCCAGCAGCCTAGACCTCACAGATACGCAGTATTTT. Residues: CASSLDLTDTQYF. The V gene is TRBV4-2, the J gene TRBJ2-3; D not resolved. The CDR3 extends over 13 amino acids. V was trimmed by 4 bases and J by 2 bases, leaving 7 bases between them. Germline V CDR1 and CDR2: LGHNA, YNFKEQ.

The chain uses TRBV29-1 and TRBJ2-7, with TRBD1 matching over 10 bases. Germline CDR1 SQVTM, CDR2 ANQGSEA. The CDR3 is 15 residues long. With 0 bases clipped from V and 3 bases from J, the junction kept 5 bases outside the gene matches. The CDR3: CSVEDPRTGGYEQYF. CDR3 nucleotides: TGCAGCGTTGAAGACCCCCGGACAGGGGGCTACGAGCAGTACTTC.

The chain has TRBV5-1 and TRBJ2-6, with D perhaps matching TRBD1 (6 bases). The CDR3 is made up of 17 amino acids. Deletions cut 4 bases from V and 0 bases from J, with 14 bases between. Germline assignment: CDR1 SGHRS and CDR2 YFSETQ. The CDR3 DNA follows: TGCGCCAGCAGCCCACCGGGACAAAGCTCTGGGGCCAACGTCCTGACTTTC. This sequence encodes CASSPPGQSSGANVLTF.

This chain connects TRBV25-1 to TRBJ1-2; maybe TRBD1 (6 bases). Per the germline V gene, CDR1 is MGHDK and CDR2 is SYGVNS. The V end was cut by 6 bases, the J end by 4 bases, with 15 bases between. The CDR3 spans 14 residues. The CDR3 region has the DNA TGTGCCAGCAGCCCACAGGGAATTGGCTATGGCTACACCTTC. Translating gives CASSPQGIGYGYTF.

On this clone: In the same sample, other DNA sequences code for this CDR3. The chain carries TRBV9 and TRBJ2-5; D uncertain. The V gene lost 2 bases and the J gene lost 3 bases, with 5 bases spanning the gap. The CDR3 consists of 12 residues. Germline-derived CDR1 and CDR2 are SGDLS and YYNGEE. The CDR3 DNA is TGTGCCAGCAGCGTTGGTGAAGAGACCCAGTACTTC. Translated, it gives CASSVGEETQYF.

The rearrangement uses TRBV28 and TRBJ2-7, with a tentative D call TRBD2 (6 bases). The V and J ends lost 6 bases and 6 bases respectively, with 18 bases between them. The CDR3 loop spans 14 amino acids. The germline V gene encodes CDR1 MDHEN and CDR2 SYDVKM. The CDR3 nucleotides are TGTGCCAGCAGCATCGACGGGAGATATAGCGAGCAGTACTTC. Translated: CASSIDGRYSEQYF.

J is TRBJ2-1 and V is TRBV6-5; TRBD1 aligns across 7 bases. Germline V gene sequence: CDR1 MNHEY, CDR2 SVGAGI. The CDR3 runs 15 residues. The V segment lost 5 bases and the J segment 2 bases; nucleotides outside the gene matches: 6. The CDR3 spells CASSTQGSPYNEQFF. CDR3 coding DNA: TGTGCCAGCAGTACACAGGGGTCCCCCTACAATGAGCAGTTCTTC.

This clone was counted between two and nine times. This rearrangement joins TRBV29-1 to TRBJ1-2; D gene unclear. Per germline, CDR1 SQVTM and CDR2 ANQGSEA. This CDR3 is 13 amino acids long. The V and J ends lost 0 bases and 7 bases respectively, with 12 bases between them. The CDR3 DNA reads TGCAGCGTTGAAGATTTGAGAGGGAGTGGCTACACCTTC. Protein product: CSVEDLRGSGYTF.

The chain is built from TRBV28 and TRBJ1-1; 10 bases are shared with TRBD1. V gave up 6 bases and J gave up 10 bases; unmatched junction bases: 14. CDR1 is MDHEN and CDR2 is SYDVKM in the germline V gene. The CDR3 spans 15 residues. CDR3 coding DNA: TGTGCCAGCAGCCTACGGGACAGGGGATTTCTCGTAGCTTTCTTT. Amino acids: CASSLRDRGFLVAFF. The full variable domain, completed using reference TRBV28 and TRBJ1-1, is DVKVTQSSRYLVKRTGEKVFLECVQDMDHENMFWYRQDPGLGLRLIYFSYDVKMKEKGDIPEGYSVSREKKERFSLILESASTNQTSMYLCASSLRDRGFLVAFFGQGTRLTVV.

The genes are TRBV28 and TRBJ1-2; TRBD1 might be the D (6 bases). Germline V gene sequence: CDR1 MDHEN, CDR2 SYDVKM. CDR3 length equals 13 residues. The ends were cut back, 6 bases at V and 6 bases at J, with 14 bases in the middle. The CDR3 coding sequence is TGTGCCAGCAGATTACAGGGATCGGATGGCTACACCTTC. Amino acids: CASRLQGSDGYTF.

In this sample, this clone turned up a few times. This sequence joins TRBV11-2 and TRBJ1-2, with 8 bases identical to TRBD1. With V trimmed by 5 bases and J by 4 bases, 9 bases remained unmatched. Germline CDR1 SGHAT, CDR2 FQNNGV. The CDR3 length is 15 residues. The CDR3 sequence: CASSPTGTGLYGYTF. The CDR3 bases are TGTGCCAGCAGCCCGACCGGGACAGGTCTCTATGGCTACACCTTC.

This clone was detected only once. The rearrangement uses TRBV5-1 and TRBJ2-5; 9 bases align to TRBD2. Trimming removed 0 bases from V and 3 bases from J; junction bases left unmatched: 0. The germline gives CDR1 SGHRS, CDR2 YFSETQ. The CDR3 spans 14 residues. CDR3 protein: CASSLASGKETQYF. The DNA for the CDR3 is TGCGCCAGCAGCTTGGCTAGCGGGAAAGAGACCCAGTACTTC.

The J gene is TRBJ2-1, the V gene TRBV4-3, with 10 bases matching TRBD2. CDR1 and CDR2 (germline): LGHNA, YSLEER. V lost 4 bases and J lost 8; bases outside the gene matches: 2. There are 13 residues in the CDR3. The CDR3 DNA is TGCGCCAGCAGCCTCGGACTAGCGGATGAGCAGTTCTTC. Translating it yields CASSLGLADEQFF.

The chain uses TRBV7-3 and TRBJ2-7; D is uncertain. V lost 1 base to trimming and J lost 4 bases, with 23 bases between them. Germline CDR1 reads SGHTA; CDR2 reads FQGTGA. CDR3 length: 18 residues. This CDR3 is CASSLKPPGQVAVYEQYF. The CDR3 DNA sequence: TGTGCCAGCAGCTTAAAACCCCCAGGCCAGGTCGCGGTTTACGAGCAGTACTTC.

The chain is built from TRBV29-1 and TRBJ2-7; D might be TRBD2 (6 bases). CDR1 SQVTM and CDR2 ANQGSEA come from the germline V gene. Trimming stripped 2 bases from V and 0 bases from J, with 11 bases between. This CDR3 is built from 14 residues. Here the CDR3 reads CSVELAKSSYEQYF. Here the CDR3 DNA reads TGCAGCGTTGAACTAGCGAAGAGCTCCTACGAGCAGTACTTC.

The chain is built from TRBV4-1 and TRBJ2-2; unclear D gene. Germline CDR1 is MGHRA and CDR2 is YSYEKL. Trimming shortened V by 0 bases and J by 6 bases, and 17 bases separated the two germline ends. The CDR3 is 17 residues long. The CDR3 coding sequence is TGCGCCAGCAGCCAAGATTCCACCCCCGGTTGGGCCGGGGAGCTGTTTTTT. Amino acids: CASSQDSTPGWAGELFF.